This TCR beta chain was sequenced for a study of shared T cell receptors in the human thymus (dated by TCRdb to about 2021). With regard to the full study: The study examined how self-reactive, shared T-cell receptor alpha chains are generated in the human thymus.

Points on this clone: Its cognate antigen has yet to be identified. It has no much larger one-base neighbor in the sample; base qualities were not kept.

The library relied on the immunoSEQ multiplex PCR assay. What TCRdb holds here is the immuneACCESS table cut down to in-frame rearrangements. Part of the clones is not present; checked against another copy, under half of the missing clones reflect an unresolved V gene, and the others are unexplained. The sample records hundreds of thousands of clones, 70% to 90% of which are singletons. Of the sample, about 0.0094% falls within the top ten clones. Trimming costs V 8 bases and J 0 bases, and their ends lie 13 bases apart. CDR3 length: 15 amino acids, cysteine to phenylalanine. Of all the DNA, just the CDR3 is kept, 45 bases in frame from base 1. CDR1 and CDR2, per the germline V gene, are MNHNS and SASEGT. These same data were also listed under a study on human thymus T cells. Per that second paper: Donors were immunologically healthy infants undergoing open corrective cardiac surgery for congenital heart defects in Finland. Thymus tissue was collected as surgical resects that were removed during corrective cardiac surgery. V and J gene segment usage appeared biased in both thymic and peripheral blood repertoires. Highly overlapping thymic TCR repertoires among unrelated individuals were reported in the related research. The study characterized TCR alpha and beta repertoires from fewer than ten infant thymus samples and a few related peripheral blood samples. Donor ages ranged from about 6 to 250 days, and the cohort comprised six or seven male and a couple of female infants. After being mechanically released from the tissue, thymocytes were kept at -70 degrees C in pellets of about 8.5-32 million cells. A QIAsymphony instrument was used to extract genomic DNA from frozen cell pellets. TCRB and TCRAD loci were amplified from a standardized quantity of quality-controlled genomic DNA using the immunoSEQ multiplex PCR assay. The amplicons covered the V(D)J region and were long enough to include the CDR3 and to identify the V and J genes. The commercial immunoSEQ service was used to sequence amplicons on an Illumina platform. Corrections for primer bias and sequencing errors followed previously described methods, while TCRAD and TCRB definitions were based on the IMGT database. Analysis of the repertoires was done with immunoSEQ Analyzer 3.0 and VDJTools and included basic statistics, V/J segment usage, diversity estimates, rarefaction and pairwise overlap. Diversity was estimated with Chao1, ChaoE, Efron-Thisted, Shannon and inverse Simpson indices, and also on datasets down-sampled to the smallest sample. Repertoire overlap used strict matching of CDR3 nucleotide sequence, V gene and J gene, with Jaccard-based multidimensional scaling clustering. On average, thymus samples gave 750,000 to 950,000 unique TCRB clonotypes, whereas blood samples gave about 84,000.

The chain employs TRBV6-1 and TRBJ1-4; the D gene remains uncertain. The source is a boy less than two years old with a congenital heart defect. Donor details come from another sample of the same person, matched by shared clones. The sample taken for sequencing was thymocytes. The bases read TGTGCCAGCGGAGAATACCCCGCAACTAATGAAAAACTGTTTTTT. Its coded protein is CASGEYPATNEKLFF.